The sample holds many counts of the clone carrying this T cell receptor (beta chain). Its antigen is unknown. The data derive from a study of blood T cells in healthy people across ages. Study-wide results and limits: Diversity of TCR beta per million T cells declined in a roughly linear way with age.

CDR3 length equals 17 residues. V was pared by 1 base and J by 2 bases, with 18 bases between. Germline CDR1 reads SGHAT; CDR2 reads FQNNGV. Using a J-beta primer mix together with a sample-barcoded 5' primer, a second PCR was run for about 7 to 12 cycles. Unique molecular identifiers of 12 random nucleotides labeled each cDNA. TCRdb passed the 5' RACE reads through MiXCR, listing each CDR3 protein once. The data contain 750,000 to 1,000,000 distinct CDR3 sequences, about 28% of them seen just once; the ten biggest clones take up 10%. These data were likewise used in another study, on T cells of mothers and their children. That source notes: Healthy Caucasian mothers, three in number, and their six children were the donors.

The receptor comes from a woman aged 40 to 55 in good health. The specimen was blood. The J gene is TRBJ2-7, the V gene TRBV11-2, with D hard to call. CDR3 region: CASSLVIRTVKTYEQYF. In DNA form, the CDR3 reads TGTGCCAGCAGCTTAGTGATACGCACAGTTAAGACCTACGAGCAGTACTTC.